The clone carrying this T cell receptor (beta chain) was observed a handful of times. What it recognizes is unknown. The roughly 19-32 mg bulk tissue piece was not sorted before simultaneous RNA and DNA extraction. The source of the sample is a study of tumor-infiltrating lymphocytes in primary liver carcinoma. General study results and limits: A fraction of only about 7.5-25% of top clones appeared in all five tumor regions. Blood trailed tumors significantly in top-250-clone fraction (p = 0.039).

cDNA specific to TCR beta was made from approximately 0.55 ug of total RNA, with a constant-region primer employed for priming. Libraries covering TCR beta were generated through three nested multiplex PCR rounds (using a slightly modified ARM-PCR). PCR rounds one and two used TRBV1-TRBV30 forward primers with a C-beta reverse primer for 9 to 10 cycles each. TCRdb re-analysed the multiplex PCR reads in MiXCR, keeping a single row per CDR3 protein. The table has roughly 100,000 distinct CDR3 sequences, approximately 68% seen once. The V gene's germline CDR1 is SGHAT and CDR2 FQDESV (reference sequence). The length of the CDR3 is 16 residues. With V trimmed by 5 bases and J by 4 bases, 9 bases remained unmatched.

The V and J genes are TRBV11-1 and TRBJ2-1; 9 nucleotides align to TRBD2. This TCR was sampled from a woman between 55 and 75 years old with primary liver carcinoma and hepatitis B virus infection. Input material: liver tumor tissue from sampling region 5. Subset noted: tumor region T5, tumor centre. CDR3 nucleotides: TGTGCCAGCAGCCCCATAGCGGGAGCGTATTACAATGAGCAGTTCTTC. Encoded protein: CASSPIAGAYYNEQFF. The full variable domain, in which reference TRBV11-1 and TRBJ2-1 provide the parts outside the CDR3, is EAEVAQSPRYKITEKSQAVAFWCDPISGHATLYWYRQILGQGPELLVQFQDESVVDDSQLPKDRFSAERLKGVDSTLKIQPAELGDSAMYLCASSPIAGAYYNEQFFGPGTRLTVL.